This T cell receptor beta chain was found in a study of blood T cells in healthy people across ages. Overall study results and limits: Both naive CD4+ cell counts and diversity were greater in long-lived donors than in aged donors. Per million T cells, the diversity of TCR beta decreased roughly linearly as age advanced.

Comment on this clonotype: The antigen is undetermined.

Between the trimmed V and J ends, which lost 5 bases and 4 bases, there was a span of 20 bases. The CDR3 covers 16 residues. Germline loops: CDR1 MNHEY, CDR2 SMNVEV (reference sequence). A sample-barcoded 5' primer and a J-beta primer mix were used in a second PCR of about 6 to 12 cycles. TCRdb re-derived calls from the 5' RACE reads in MiXCR, one entry per CDR3 protein. The table includes 540,000 or so distinct CDR3 sequences, under 55% detected once. V usage is TRBV27 and J usage is TRBJ2-5; D perhaps matches TRBD2 (6 bases). Specimen: blood. This TCR was sampled from an elderly man in good health. CDR3 coding DNA: TGTGCCAGCAGTGTCACCGGGACTCGAGGGACAGAGACCCAGTACTTC. Its translation is CASSVTGTRGTETQYF.